The 2 T cell receptor beta chains below come from one sample, sequenced in a study of blood T cell repertoires in COVID-19. Profiling relied on immunoSEQ multiplex PCR, and the TCRdb table lists in-frame clones only, not all of them. The sample contains 120,000 or so clones, 75% to 85% of which appear only once. The sequencing sample was made of peripheral blood. These receptors all stem from a man aged 35 to 55 with active or convalescent COVID-19.

J is TRBJ2-7 and V is TRBV7-9, with D perhaps matching TRBD2 (6 bases). Germline V CDR1 and CDR2: SEHNR, FQNEAQ (reference sequence). V lost 3 bases and J lost 0, with 9 bases in between. The CDR3 has 14 amino acids. CDR3 sequence (DNA): TGTGCCAGCAGCTTTGGAGGGTTCTCCTACGAGCAGTACTTC. Translated, it gives CASSFGGFSYEQYF.

This chain joins TRBV24-1 and TRBJ2-3; TRBD2 aligns across 13 bases. The CDR3 totals 17 residues. V trimming: 3 bases; J trimming: 7 bases; junction bases outside the gene matches: 9. The germline gives CDR1 KGHDR, CDR2 SFDVKD. Here the CDR3 reads CATSDPGLAGVRNTQYF. In DNA, the CDR3 is TGTGCCACCAGTGATCCCGGACTAGCGGGAGTCAGAAATACGCAGTATTTT.